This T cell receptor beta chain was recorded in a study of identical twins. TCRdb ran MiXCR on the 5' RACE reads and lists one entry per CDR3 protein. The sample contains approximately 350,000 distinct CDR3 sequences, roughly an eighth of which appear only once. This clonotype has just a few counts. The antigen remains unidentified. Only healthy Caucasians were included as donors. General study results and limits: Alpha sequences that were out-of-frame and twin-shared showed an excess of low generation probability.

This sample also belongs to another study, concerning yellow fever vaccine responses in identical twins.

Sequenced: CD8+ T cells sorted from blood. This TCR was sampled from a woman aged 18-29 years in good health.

Written as DNA, the CDR3 is TGTGCCAGCAGCCCTCCCCTAGCGGGGTCATACAATGAGCAGTTCTTC. Translation: CASSPPLAGSYNEQFF. The rearrangement joins TRBV11-2 to TRBJ2-1; 9 bases line up with TRBD2. Germline trimming cut 5 bases from V and 4 bases from J; bases unmatched to any gene: 9. Looked up from germline, CDR1 is SGHAT and CDR2 is FQNNGV. The CDR3 runs 16 residues.